The TCR beta chain under discussion was sequenced for a study of T cells in Graves' hyperthyroidism and ophthalmopathy. Deletions cut 6 bases from V and 5 bases from J, with 7 bases between. Germline CDR1 and CDR2: KGHDR and SFDVKD. There are 12 residues in the CDR3. Amplification yielded TCR beta CDR3 regions, with RNA transcripts as the source. HTBI primers drove first-round RT-PCR of the TCR CDR3. TCRdb re-analysed the multiplex PCR reads in MiXCR, keeping a single row per CDR3 protein. The table shows 540,000 or so distinct CDR3 sequences, with just over 45% occurring only once. Sequencing used peripheral blood or thyroid tissue (not recorded which). The J gene is TRBJ2-1, the V gene TRBV24-1, with D perhaps TRBD1 (5 bases). The origin of this receptor is an adult woman with Graves' disease, either hyperthyroidism or ophthalmopathy (not recorded which). The CDR3 spells CATSIGDNEQFF. CDR3 coding DNA: TGTGCCACCAGTATAGGGGACAATGAGCAGTTCTTC.